This T cell receptor beta chain was profiled in a study of blood T cell repertoires in COVID-19. Study information: The study drew acute and convalescent COVID-19 samples from the United States, Italy and Spain. T cells, B-cell-depleted T cells, or PBMCs provided the cDNA or gDNA that served as material.

Patients from Seattle were sampled longitudinally, starting during active infection. In the original workflow: It was from reference gene primer amplification that nucleated cell counts were estimated. The data were produced by immunoSEQ multiplex PCR, yet TCRdb's version contains in-frame clones alone and is incomplete. V and J calls and clone size come straight from that table; D and trimming were deduced from the DNA. The sample yields 180,000 or so clones, more than 75% seen once. The sequencing sample was made of peripheral blood. The TCR comes from a person between 65 and 79 years old with COVID-19, enrolled during active disease.

This CDR3 reads CASSGGLAGAGRNEQFF. CDR3 nucleotide sequence: TGTGCCAGTAGTGGGGGACTAGCGGGGGCAGGGAGAAATGAGCAGTTCTTC. This chain links TRBV19 with TRBJ2-1; 14 nucleotides match TRBD2. V was clipped by 5 bases and J by 7 bases; unmatched bases: 10. Germline lookup yields CDR1 LNHDA and CDR2 SQIVND (reference sequence). The CDR3 consists of 17 residues.